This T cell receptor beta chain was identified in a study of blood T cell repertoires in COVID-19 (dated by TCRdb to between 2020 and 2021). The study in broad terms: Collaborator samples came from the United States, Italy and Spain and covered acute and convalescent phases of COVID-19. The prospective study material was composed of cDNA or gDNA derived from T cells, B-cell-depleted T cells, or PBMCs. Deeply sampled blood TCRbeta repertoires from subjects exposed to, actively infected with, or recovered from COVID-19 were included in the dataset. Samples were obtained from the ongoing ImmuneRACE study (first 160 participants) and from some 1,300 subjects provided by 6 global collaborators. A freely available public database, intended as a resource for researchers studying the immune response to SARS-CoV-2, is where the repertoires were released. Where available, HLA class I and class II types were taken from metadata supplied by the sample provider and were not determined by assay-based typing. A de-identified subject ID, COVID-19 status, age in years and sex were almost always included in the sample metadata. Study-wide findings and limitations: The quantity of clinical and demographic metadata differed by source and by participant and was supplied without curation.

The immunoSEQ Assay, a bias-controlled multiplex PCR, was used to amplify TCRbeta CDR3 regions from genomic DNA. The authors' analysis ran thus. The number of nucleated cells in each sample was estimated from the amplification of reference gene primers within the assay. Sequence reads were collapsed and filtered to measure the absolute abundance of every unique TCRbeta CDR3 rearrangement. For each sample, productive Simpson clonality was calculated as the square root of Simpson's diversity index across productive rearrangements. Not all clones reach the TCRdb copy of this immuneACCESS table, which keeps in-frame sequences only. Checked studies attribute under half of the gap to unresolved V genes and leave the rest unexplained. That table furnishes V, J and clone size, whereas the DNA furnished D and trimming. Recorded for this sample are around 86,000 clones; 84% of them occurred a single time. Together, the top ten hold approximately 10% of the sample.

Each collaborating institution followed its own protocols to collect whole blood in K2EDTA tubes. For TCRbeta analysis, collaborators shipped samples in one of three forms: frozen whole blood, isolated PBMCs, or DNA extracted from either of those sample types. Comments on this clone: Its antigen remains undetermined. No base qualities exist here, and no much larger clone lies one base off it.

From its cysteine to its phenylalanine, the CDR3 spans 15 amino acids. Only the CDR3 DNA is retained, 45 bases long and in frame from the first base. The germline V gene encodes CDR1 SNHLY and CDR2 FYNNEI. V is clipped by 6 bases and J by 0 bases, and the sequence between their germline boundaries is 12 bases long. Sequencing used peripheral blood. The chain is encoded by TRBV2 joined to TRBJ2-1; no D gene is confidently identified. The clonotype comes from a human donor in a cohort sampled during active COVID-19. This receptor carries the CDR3 CASRESRLSYNEQFF. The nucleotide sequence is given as TGTGCCAGCAGGGAGTCCCGTCTCTCCTACAATGAGCAGTTCTTC.